The next 5 T cell receptor beta chains were all read from a single sample in a study of CD8 T cells in Susac syndrome. With random hexamers, reverse transcription was performed on about 0.5 to 1 ug of RNA. TCRdb reprocessed the immunoSEQ multiplex PCR reads with MiXCR, giving one entry per CDR3 protein. Of some 140,000 distinct CDR3 sequences in the sample, around 80% were seen once. What was sequenced was CD8+ T cells from PBMCs. The receptors come from a human donor with multiple sclerosis.

This sequence joins TRBV6-5 and TRBJ1-5; no firm D call. The germline gives CDR1 MNHEY, CDR2 SVGAGI. This CDR3 has 14 amino acids. V lost 5 bases, J lost 2 bases, and 10 bases lay in between. Written as DNA, the CDR3 is TGTGCCAGCAGTGACCGGTGGGGCAATCAGCCCCAGCATTTT. This gives the protein CASSDRWGNQPQHF.

The chain couples TRBV10-3 to TRBJ1-1; D uncertain. The germline V and J ends were trimmed by 3 bases and 1 base, with 9 bases remaining between them. This CDR3 is 14 amino acids long. The V gene's germline CDR1 is ENHRY and CDR2 SYGVKD. CDR3 coding DNA: TGTGCCATCAGTGACCCCACAACGAACACTGAAGCTTTCTTT. Residues: CAISDPTTNTEAFF.

The chain joins TRBV7-9 to TRBJ2-2, with 7 nucleotides matching TRBD1. Unmatched junction bases numbered 8, after V lost 5 bases and J lost 5 bases. Germline CDR1 SEHNR, CDR2 FQNEAQ (reference sequence). The CDR3 covers 15 residues. The DNA for the CDR3 is TGTGCCAGCAGCCCTGGGCAGGGGGAAACCGGGGAGCTGTTTTTT. This translates into CASSPGQGETGELFF.

This clonotype was counted only a few times. The rearrangement uses TRBV11-2 and TRBJ2-3; 9 nucleotides match TRBD2. Losses at the gene ends were 1 base for V and 8 bases for J; bases not matched to a gene: 4. Germline V lookup: CDR1 SGHAT, CDR2 FQNNGV. The CDR3 loop spans 14 amino acids. The CDR3 loop is CASSLVGSGGTQYF. The DNA of the CDR3 is TGTGCCAGCAGCTTAGTTGGTAGCGGGGGTACGCAGTATTTT.

This sequence joins TRBV4-1 and TRBJ2-7; D gene unclear. V was clipped by 0 bases and J by 3 bases, with 6 bases between them. The CDR3 has 13 amino acids. Germline values: CDR1 MGHRA, CDR2 YSYEKL. This chain's CDR3 is CASSQEKGYEQYV. CDR3 DNA: TGCGCCAGCAGCCAAGAAAAGGGCTACGAGCAGTACGTC.